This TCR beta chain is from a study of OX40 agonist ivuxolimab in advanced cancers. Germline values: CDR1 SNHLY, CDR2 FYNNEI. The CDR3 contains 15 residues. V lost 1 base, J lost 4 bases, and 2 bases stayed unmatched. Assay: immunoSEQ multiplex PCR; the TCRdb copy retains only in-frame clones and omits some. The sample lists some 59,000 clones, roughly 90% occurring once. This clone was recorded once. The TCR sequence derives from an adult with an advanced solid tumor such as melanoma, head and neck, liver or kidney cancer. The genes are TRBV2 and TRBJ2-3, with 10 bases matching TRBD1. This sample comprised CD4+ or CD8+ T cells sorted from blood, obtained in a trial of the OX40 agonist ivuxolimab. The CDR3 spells CASSEETGGPDTQYF. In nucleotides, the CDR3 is TGTGCCAGCAGTGAAGAGACAGGGGGCCCAGATACGCAGTATTTT.